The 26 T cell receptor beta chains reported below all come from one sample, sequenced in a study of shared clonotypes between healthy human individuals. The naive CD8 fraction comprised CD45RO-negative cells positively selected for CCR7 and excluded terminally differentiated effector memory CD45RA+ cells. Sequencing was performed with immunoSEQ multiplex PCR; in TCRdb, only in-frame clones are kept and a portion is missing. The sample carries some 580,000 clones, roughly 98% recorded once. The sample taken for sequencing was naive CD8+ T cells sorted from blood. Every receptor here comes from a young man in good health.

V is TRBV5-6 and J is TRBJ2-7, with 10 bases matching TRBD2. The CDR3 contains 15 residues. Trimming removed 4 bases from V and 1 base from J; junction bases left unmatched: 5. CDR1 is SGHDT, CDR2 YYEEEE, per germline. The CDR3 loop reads CASSQMTSGSYEQYF. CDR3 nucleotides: TGTGCCAGCAGCCAGATGACTAGCGGGTCCTACGAGCAGTACTTC.

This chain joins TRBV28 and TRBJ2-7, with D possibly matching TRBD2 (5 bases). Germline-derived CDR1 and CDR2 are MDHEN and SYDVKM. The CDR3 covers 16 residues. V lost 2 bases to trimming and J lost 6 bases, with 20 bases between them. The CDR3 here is CASSLRKGMRAFEQYF. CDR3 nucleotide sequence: TGTGCCAGCAGTTTACGGAAGGGCATGCGGGCCTTCGAGCAGTACTTC.

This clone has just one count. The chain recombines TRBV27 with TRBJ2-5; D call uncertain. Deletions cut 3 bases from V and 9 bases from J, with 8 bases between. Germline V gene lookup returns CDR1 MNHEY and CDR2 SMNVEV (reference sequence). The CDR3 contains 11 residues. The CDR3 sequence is CASSLGDAQYF. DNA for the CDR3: TGTGCCAGCAGTTTGGGTGATGCCCAGTACTTC.

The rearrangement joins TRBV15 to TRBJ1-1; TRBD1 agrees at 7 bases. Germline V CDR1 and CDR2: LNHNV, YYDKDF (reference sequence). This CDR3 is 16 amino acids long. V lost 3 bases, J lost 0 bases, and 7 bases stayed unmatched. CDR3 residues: CATSRPGQIMNTEAFF. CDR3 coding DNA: TGTGCCACCAGCAGGCCGGGACAGATAATGAACACTGAAGCTTTCTTT.

The CDR3 sequence is CASDTGTNEKLFF. In DNA, the CDR3 is TGTGCCAGCGATACAGGGACTAATGAAAAACTGTTTTTT. The chain carries TRBV2 and TRBJ1-4; D perhaps matches TRBD1 (6 bases). This CDR3 is built from 13 residues. CDR1 is SNHLY, CDR2 FYNNEI, per germline. Trimming took off 8 bases at V and 2 bases at J, with 9 bases between the two ends.

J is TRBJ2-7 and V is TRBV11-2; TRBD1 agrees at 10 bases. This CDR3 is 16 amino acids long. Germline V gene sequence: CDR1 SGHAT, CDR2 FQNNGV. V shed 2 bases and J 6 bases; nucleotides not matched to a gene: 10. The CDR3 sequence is CASSLQFGQGELEQYF. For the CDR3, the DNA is TGTGCCAGCAGCTTACAATTCGGACAGGGGGAACTCGAGCAGTACTTC.

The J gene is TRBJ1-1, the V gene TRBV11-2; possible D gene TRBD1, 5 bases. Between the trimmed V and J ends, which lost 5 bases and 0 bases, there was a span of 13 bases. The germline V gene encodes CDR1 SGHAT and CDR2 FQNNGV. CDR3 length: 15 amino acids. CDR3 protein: CASSIQGGVNTEAFF. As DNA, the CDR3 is TGTGCCAGCAGCATCCAGGGAGGGGTGAACACTGAAGCTTTCTTT. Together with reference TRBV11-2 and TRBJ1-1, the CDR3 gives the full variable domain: EAGVAQSPRYKIIEKRQSVAFWCNPISGHATLYWYQQILGQGPKLLIQFQNNGVVDDSQLPKDRFSAERLKGVDSTLKIQPAKLEDSAVYLCASSIQGGVNTEAFFGQGTRLTVV.

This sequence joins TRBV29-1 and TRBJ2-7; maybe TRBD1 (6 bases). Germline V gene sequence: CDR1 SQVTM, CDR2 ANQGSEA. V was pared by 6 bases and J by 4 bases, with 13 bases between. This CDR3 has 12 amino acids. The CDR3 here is CSVRNRDYEQYF. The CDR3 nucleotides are TGCAGCGTCAGAAACAGGGATTACGAGCAGTACTTC.

DNA for the CDR3: TGTGCCAGCAGCACGACGGGACAGGGTCCCACAGATACGCAGTATTTT. Its translation is CASSTTGQGPTDTQYF. V and J are TRBV5-5 and TRBJ2-3; 9 nucleotides line up with TRBD1. In germline, CDR1 is SGHKS, CDR2 YYEKEE (reference sequence). This CDR3 contains 16 residues. V was pared by 4 bases and J by 2 bases, with 8 bases of the junction left unmatched.

The CDR3 here is CASSGRTSGRAPYNEQFF. CDR3 bases: TGTGCCAGCAGCGGCCGGACTAGCGGGAGGGCCCCTTACAATGAGCAGTTCTTC. The chain recombines TRBV11-2 with TRBJ2-1; 15 bases are shared with TRBD2. J was trimmed by 4 bases and V by 5 bases; bases with no gene match: 9. The CDR3 is made up of 18 amino acids. Germline V gene data show CDR1 as SGHAT and CDR2 as FQNNGV.

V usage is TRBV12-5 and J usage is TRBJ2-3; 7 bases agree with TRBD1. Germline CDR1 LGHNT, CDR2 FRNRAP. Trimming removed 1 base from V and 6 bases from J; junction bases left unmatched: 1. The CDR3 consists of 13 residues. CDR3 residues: CASGLGRGDTQYF. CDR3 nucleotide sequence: TGTGCTAGTGGTTTGGGCAGGGGGGATACGCAGTATTTT.

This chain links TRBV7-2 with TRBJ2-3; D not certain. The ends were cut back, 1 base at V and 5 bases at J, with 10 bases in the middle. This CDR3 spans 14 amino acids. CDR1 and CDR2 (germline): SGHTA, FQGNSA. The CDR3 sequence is CASSLVSVGDTQYF. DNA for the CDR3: TGTGCCAGCAGCTTAGTCAGCGTCGGAGATACGCAGTATTTT.

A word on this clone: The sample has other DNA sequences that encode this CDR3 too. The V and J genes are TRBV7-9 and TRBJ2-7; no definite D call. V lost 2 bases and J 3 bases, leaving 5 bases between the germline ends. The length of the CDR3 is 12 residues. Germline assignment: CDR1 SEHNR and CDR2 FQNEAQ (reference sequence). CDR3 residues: CASSLLGYEQYF. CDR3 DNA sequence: TGTGCCAGCAGCTTATTGGGCTACGAGCAGTACTTC.

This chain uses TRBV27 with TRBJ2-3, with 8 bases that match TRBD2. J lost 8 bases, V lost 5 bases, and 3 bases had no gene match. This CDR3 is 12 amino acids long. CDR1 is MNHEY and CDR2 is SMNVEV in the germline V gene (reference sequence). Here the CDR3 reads CASSPGGGTQYF. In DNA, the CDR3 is TGTGCCAGCAGTCCCGGGGGGGGTACGCAGTATTTT.

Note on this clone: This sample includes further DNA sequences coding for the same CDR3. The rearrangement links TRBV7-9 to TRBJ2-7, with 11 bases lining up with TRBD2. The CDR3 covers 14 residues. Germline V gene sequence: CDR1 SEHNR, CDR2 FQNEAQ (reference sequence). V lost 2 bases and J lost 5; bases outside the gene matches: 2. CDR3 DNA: TGTGCCAGCAGCTTAACTAGCGGGAGAAACGAGCAGTACTTC. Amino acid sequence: CASSLTSGRNEQYF.

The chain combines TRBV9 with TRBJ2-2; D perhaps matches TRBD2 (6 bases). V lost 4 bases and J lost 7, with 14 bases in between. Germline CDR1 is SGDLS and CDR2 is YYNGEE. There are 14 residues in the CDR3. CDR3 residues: CASSQYGGIGELFF. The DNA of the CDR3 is TGTGCCAGCAGCCAATACGGGGGAATCGGGGAGCTGTTTTTT.

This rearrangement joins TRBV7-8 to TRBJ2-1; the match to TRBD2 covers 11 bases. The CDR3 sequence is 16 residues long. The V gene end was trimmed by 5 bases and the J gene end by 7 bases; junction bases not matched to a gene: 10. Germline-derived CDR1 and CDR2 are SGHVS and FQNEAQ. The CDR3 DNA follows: TGTGCCAGCAGCCGTATAGCGGGAGGGTTAGGAAATGAGCAGTTCTTC. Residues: CASSRIAGGLGNEQFF.

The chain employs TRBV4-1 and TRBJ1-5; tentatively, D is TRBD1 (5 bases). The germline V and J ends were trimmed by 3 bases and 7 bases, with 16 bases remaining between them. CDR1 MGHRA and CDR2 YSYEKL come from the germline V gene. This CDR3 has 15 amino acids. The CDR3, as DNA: TGCGCCAGCAGCCATGGGTTGTCAGGGAACCAGCCCCAGCATTTT. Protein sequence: CASSHGLSGNQPQHF.

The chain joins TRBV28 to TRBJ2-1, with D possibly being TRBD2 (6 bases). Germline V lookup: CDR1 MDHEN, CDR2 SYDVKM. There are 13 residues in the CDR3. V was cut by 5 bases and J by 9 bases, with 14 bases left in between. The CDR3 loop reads CASSTLALSEQFF. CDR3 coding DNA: TGTGCCAGCAGTACTCTAGCGCTCAGTGAGCAGTTCTTC.

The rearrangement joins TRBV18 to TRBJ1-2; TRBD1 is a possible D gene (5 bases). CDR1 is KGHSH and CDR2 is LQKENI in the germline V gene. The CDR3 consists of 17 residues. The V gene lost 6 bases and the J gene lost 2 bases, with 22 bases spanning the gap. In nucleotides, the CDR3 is TGTGCCAGCTCTCCATCCCCAGGCCAGGGACCCAACTATGGCTACACCTTC. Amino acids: CASSPSPGQGPNYGYTF.

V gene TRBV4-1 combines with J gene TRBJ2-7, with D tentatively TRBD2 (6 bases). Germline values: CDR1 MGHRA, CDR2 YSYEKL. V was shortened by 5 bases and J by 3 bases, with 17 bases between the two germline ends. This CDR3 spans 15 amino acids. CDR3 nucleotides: TGCGCCAGCAGCGTTAATCTGGGCGGGATCTACGAGCAGTACTTC. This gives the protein CASSVNLGGIYEQYF.

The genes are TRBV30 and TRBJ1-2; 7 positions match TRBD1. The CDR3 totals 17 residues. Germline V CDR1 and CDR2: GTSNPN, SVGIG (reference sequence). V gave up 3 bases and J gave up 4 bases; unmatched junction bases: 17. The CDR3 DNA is TGTGCCTGGAGACACCTAAGACAGGGCCCCAAAGTCTATGGCTACACCTTC. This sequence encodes CAWRHLRQGPKVYGYTF.

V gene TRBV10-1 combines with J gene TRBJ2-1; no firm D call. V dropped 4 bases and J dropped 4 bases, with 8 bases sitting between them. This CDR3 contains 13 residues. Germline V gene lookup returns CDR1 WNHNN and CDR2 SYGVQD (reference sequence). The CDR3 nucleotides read TGCGCCAGCAGTGTAGGAGTGTACAATGAGCAGTTCTTC. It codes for CASSVGVYNEQFF.

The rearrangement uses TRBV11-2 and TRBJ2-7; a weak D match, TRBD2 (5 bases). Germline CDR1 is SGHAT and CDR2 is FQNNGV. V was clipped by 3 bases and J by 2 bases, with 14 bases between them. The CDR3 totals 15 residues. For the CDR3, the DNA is TGTGCCAGCAGCTTTTTTGCGGGCCTAGCCTACGAGCAGTACTTC. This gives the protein CASSFFAGLAYEQYF.

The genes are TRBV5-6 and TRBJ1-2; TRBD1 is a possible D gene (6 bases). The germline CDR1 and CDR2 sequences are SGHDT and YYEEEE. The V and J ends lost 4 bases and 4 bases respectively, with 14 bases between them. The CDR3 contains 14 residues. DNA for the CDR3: TGTGCCAGCAGCGCTGGACAGTCGAGCTATGGCTACACCTTC. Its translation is CASSAGQSSYGYTF.

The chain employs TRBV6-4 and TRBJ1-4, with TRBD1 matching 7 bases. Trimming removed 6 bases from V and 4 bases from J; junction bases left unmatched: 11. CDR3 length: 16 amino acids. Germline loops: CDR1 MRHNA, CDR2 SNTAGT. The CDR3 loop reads CASRGTAPNHNEKLFF. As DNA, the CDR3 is TGTGCCAGCAGGGGGACAGCGCCTAACCATAATGAAAAACTGTTTTTT.